This entry lists 21 T cell receptor beta chains sequenced from one sample in a study of human T cells and chemical hapten exposure. TCRdb fed the RACE reads into MiXCR, producing one record per CDR3 protein. The table includes around 130,000 distinct CDR3 sequences, 9% to 10% detected once. The time point is: healthy volunteer bleed at 2 weeks. Whole blood, unfractionated, served as the material for total RNA extraction. Sequencing input: whole blood. These receptors all stem from a male donor in good health. Some clones in this sample may be carry-over from other donors' samples.

This clonotype was recorded many times. The chain combines TRBV12-3 or TRBV12-4 with TRBJ2-2; the match to TRBD2 covers 8 bases. V lost 6 bases and J lost 0; bases outside the gene matches: 9. This CDR3 region has 17 residues. The CDR3 sequence: CASRRVGGGSNTGELFF. CDR3 in DNA: TGTGCCAGCAGAAGAGTCGGCGGGGGGTCGAACACCGGGGAGCTGTTTTTT.

The rearrangement links TRBV14 to TRBJ2-7; D perhaps matches TRBD2 (6 bases). CDR1 SGHDN and CDR2 FVKESK come from the germline V gene. The CDR3 consists of 14 residues. Trimming took off 5 bases at V and 0 bases at J, with 11 bases between the two ends. CDR3 nucleotides: TGTGCCAGCAGCTCCACGGGACTCTCCTACGAGCAGTACTTC. Protein product: CASSSTGLSYEQYF.

This clonotype was seen more than once but under ten times. This rearrangement joins TRBV12-3 or TRBV12-4 to TRBJ2-7; TRBD1 aligns across 7 bases. This CDR3 spans 14 amino acids. V shed 5 bases and J 2 bases; nucleotides not matched to a gene: 6. CDR3 nucleotides: TGTGCCAGCAGTCCAGACAGGGACCCCTACGAGCAGTACTTC. Translated: CASSPDRDPYEQYF.

This clonotype was counted only a few times. The chain carries TRBV10-3 and TRBJ2-4; 7 positions agree with TRBD1. V shed 2 bases, J shed 0 bases, and the junction held 7 bases outside the gene matches. This CDR3 has 17 amino acids. CDR1 ENHRY and CDR2 SYGVKD come from the germline V gene. The CDR3 DNA reads TGTGCCATCAGTGAGCAACAGGGGATTGGAGCCAAAAACATTCAGTACTTC. The encoded protein is CAISEQQGIGAKNIQYF.

The rearrangement joins TRBV2 to TRBJ2-2; D is possibly TRBD1 (6 bases). The CDR3 consists of 15 residues. V was shortened by 6 bases and J by 0 bases, with 11 bases between the two germline ends. Germline values: CDR1 SNHLY, CDR2 FYNNEI. The CDR3 loop reads CASSYGTTNTGELFF. In DNA, the CDR3 is TGTGCCAGCAGCTACGGGACAACGAACACCGGGGAGCTGTTTTTT.

This clonotype was recorded at least ten times. The rearrangement links TRBV20-1 to TRBJ2-7, with D possibly matching TRBD2 (6 bases). The CDR3 length is 12 residues. Germline values: CDR1 DFQATT, CDR2 SNEGSKA (reference sequence). V gave up 4 bases and J gave up 4 bases, with 11 bases separating them. As DNA, the CDR3 is TGCAGTGCTATGACTAGATTATACGAGCAGTACTTC. Protein product: CSAMTRLYEQYF.

This clonotype came up many times. The chain links TRBV5-1 to TRBJ2-5; TRBD1 might be the D (6 bases). This CDR3 has 13 residues. Trimming removed 4 bases at V and 3 bases at J, with 10 bases between. CDR1 and CDR2 from the germline V gene are SGHRS and YFSETQ. CDR3 residues: CASSPRTEETQYF. The CDR3 coding sequence is TGCGCCAGCAGCCCCCGGACAGAAGAGACCCAGTACTTC.

The chain is built from TRBV18 and TRBJ1-1, with 10 bases fitting TRBD1. Per germline, CDR1 KGHSH and CDR2 LQKENI. The CDR3 sequence is 17 residues long. The trim removed 4 bases at V and 4 bases at J, leaving 12 bases unmatched. CDR3 bases: TGTGCCAGCTCACGAAACAACCGGGACAGGGGCGCCACTGAAGCTTTCTTT. Translated: CASSRNNRDRGATEAFF.

This clonotype was detected many times. DNA for the CDR3: TGCAGCGTCCCGAAGGGGGAAAGCAATCAGCCCCAGCATTTT. This gives the protein CSVPKGESNQPQHF. V usage is TRBV29-1 and J usage is TRBJ1-5; the D gene is possibly TRBD1 (6 bases). Looked up from germline, CDR1 is SQVTM and CDR2 is ANQGSEA. The CDR3 has 14 residues. The V end was cut by 6 bases, the J end by 1 base, with 13 bases between.

This clonotype was counted a few times. The chain has TRBV6-2 or TRBV6-3 and TRBJ2-7; D may be TRBD1 (6 bases). The CDR3 has 13 amino acids. The germline CDR1 and CDR2 sequences are MNHEY and SVGEGT. Trimming pared 7 bases from V and 3 bases from J, leaving 13 bases between. The CDR3 bases are TGTGCCAGCACCGGACAGCCGGGCTACGAGCAGTACTTC. This sequence encodes CASTGQPGYEQYF.

This clonotype has ten or more counts. V usage is TRBV7-6 and J usage is TRBJ2-1; 9 nucleotides match TRBD2. CDR1 is SGHVS and CDR2 is FNYEAQ in the germline V gene. The CDR3 totals 15 residues. After removal of 2 bases from V and 4 bases from J, the junction contained 3 bases not matched to a gene. CDR3 nucleotides: TGTGCCAGCAGCTTAAGCGGGGGGCATTACAATGAGCAGTTCTTC. This gives the protein CASSLSGGHYNEQFF.

This sequence joins TRBV5-1 and TRBJ2-2; no reliable D call. The ends were cut back, 0 bases at V and 6 bases at J, with 9 bases in the middle. Germline values: CDR1 SGHRS, CDR2 YFSETQ. This CDR3 spans 14 amino acids. The CDR3 DNA reads as TGCGCCAGCAGCTTGGAACAGTCGGCCGGGGAGCTGTTTTTT. Protein: CASSLEQSAGELFF.

The V gene is TRBV6-2 or TRBV6-3, the J gene TRBJ1-2, with a possible D match to TRBD1 (6 bases). CDR1 is MNHEY, CDR2 SVGEGT, per germline. CDR3 size: 13 residues. V was clipped by 5 bases and J by 3 bases, with 10 bases between them. The CDR3 sequence: CASSRTAYYGYTF. The CDR3 DNA follows: TGTGCCAGCAGTCGGACAGCGTACTATGGCTACACCTTC.

The chain employs TRBV15 and TRBJ1-6, with D hard to call. The CDR3 spans 13 residues. Germline V gene lookup returns CDR1 LNHNV and CDR2 YYDKDF (reference sequence). V lost 3 bases and J 8 bases, leaving 8 bases between the germline ends. CDR3 region: CATSSPRDSPLHF. Here the CDR3 DNA reads TGTGCCACCAGCAGTCCCCGGGATTCACCCCTCCACTTT.

This clonotype showed up many times. The chain recombines TRBV12-3 or TRBV12-4 with TRBJ1-5; D is unresolved. The CDR3 has 13 residues. The V end was cut by 5 bases, the J end by 1 base, with 6 bases between. The CDR3 region is CASSPNSNQPQHF. CDR3 coding DNA: TGTGCCAGCAGTCCTAACAGCAATCAGCCCCAGCATTTT.

The chain employs TRBV9 and TRBJ2-5; D is possibly TRBD2 (6 bases). Trimming removed 1 base at V and 3 bases at J, with 13 bases between. Looked up from germline, CDR1 is SGDLS and CDR2 is YYNGEE. The CDR3 contains 15 residues. The CDR3 spells CASSVNPGLKETQYF. The DNA for the CDR3 is TGTGCCAGCAGCGTAAACCCGGGACTGAAAGAGACCCAGTACTTC.

V gene TRBV4-1 combines with J gene TRBJ2-4, with 8 bases matching TRBD2. Germline V gives CDR1 MGHRA, CDR2 YSYEKL. With 1 base clipped from V and 0 bases from J, the junction kept 8 bases outside the gene matches. The CDR3 loop spans 18 amino acids. The CDR3 loop is CASSQGEVAGLAKNIQYF. The CDR3 DNA sequence: TGCGCCAGCAGCCAAGGGGAAGTAGCGGGGCTAGCCAAAAACATTCAGTACTTC.

This sequence joins TRBV6-5 and TRBJ2-7, with 7 bases that match TRBD2. Germline trimming cut 5 bases from V and 5 bases from J; bases unmatched to any gene: 15. The germline V gene encodes CDR1 MNHEY and CDR2 SVGAGI. CDR3 length equals 16 residues. The CDR3, as DNA: TGTGCCAGCAGTCACTTTCGGGGGGAGGGCCCCAACGAGCAGTACTTC. Its protein product is CASSHFRGEGPNEQYF.

This clonotype was detected only a few times. The genes are TRBV7-8 and TRBJ1-1, with a weak D call TRBD1 (6 bases). The germline gives CDR1 SGHVS, CDR2 FQNEAQ. V lost 3 bases and J 0 bases, leaving 17 bases between the germline ends. The CDR3 is made up of 17 amino acids. In DNA form, the CDR3 reads TGTGCCAGCAGCTTGGATCCGGACAGTTTCATGAACACTGAAGCTTTCTTT. This codes for CASSLDPDSFMNTEAFF.

This clonotype was found a few times. The rearrangement joins TRBV5-1 to TRBJ2-2; possibly TRBD1 for D (5 bases). V was cut by 2 bases and J by 1 base, with 6 bases left in between. There are 14 residues in the CDR3. Germline assignment: CDR1 SGHRS and CDR2 YFSETQ. This CDR3 reads CASSFTGNTGELFF. CDR3 in DNA: TGCGCCAGCAGCTTCACAGGGAACACCGGGGAGCTGTTTTTT.

The table lists this clonotype with a few counts. The gene calls are TRBV12-3 or TRBV12-4 and TRBJ1-5, with TRBD1 as a possible D gene (5 bases). The CDR3 runs to 17 residues. Trimming shortened V by 4 bases and J by 2 bases, and 18 bases separated the two germline ends. Here the CDR3 DNA reads TGTGCCAGCAGTTCGAGTGGGGGGTTAGGAGGCAATCAGCCCCAGCATTTT. Its translation: CASSSSGGLGGNQPQHF.